The 14 T cell receptor beta chains below were found in one sample sequenced in a study of T cells in localized non-small cell lung cancer (dated by TCRdb to the early 2020s). Library generation was performed with the immunoSEQ multiplex PCR assay. Here the immuneACCESS table is served through TCRdb, limited to in-frame sequences with V and J called. Missing clones are a known gap in these copies; in checked studies unresolved V genes cover under half, and the rest lacks a known reason. Within this sample are roughly 35,000 clones, with approximately 90% of them counted one time only. The ten largest clones represent 2.1% of the sample. Source: peripheral blood, taken before any cancer treatment. All receptors derive from a female donor aged 60 or older with stage I lung adenocarcinoma.

This chain uses TRBV7-2 with TRBJ2-2; D unresolved. Trimming removed 1 base at V and 7 bases at J, with 4 bases between. The CDR3 is 12 amino acids. Germline-derived CDR1 and CDR2 are SGHTA and FQGNSA. CDR3 nucleotide sequence: TGTGCCAGCAGCTTAGAAGTCGGGGAGCTGTTTTTT. It is translated as CASSLEVGELFF.

J is TRBJ1-2 and V is TRBV7-8; D is possibly TRBD1 (6 bases). CDR3 length equals 14 residues. Germline V lookup: CDR1 SGHVS, CDR2 FQNEAQ. V lost 5 bases to trimming and J lost 5 bases, with 15 bases between them. For the CDR3, the DNA is TGTGCCAGCAGCCCCCGGACAGATACTTATGGCTACACCTTC. Protein: CASSPRTDTYGYTF.

The rearrangement uses TRBV9 and TRBJ2-3, with D possibly TRBD2 on 6 matching bases. Trimming shortened V by 0 bases and J by 1 base, and 9 bases separated the two germline ends. The CDR3 sequence is 15 residues long. Germline assignment: CDR1 SGDLS and CDR2 YYNGEE. The CDR3 sequence is CASSVGGDGTDTQYF. The CDR3, as DNA: TGTGCCAGCAGCGTAGGGGGGGATGGCACAGATACGCAGTATTTT.

This chain joins TRBV4-1 and TRBJ2-7, with 10 bases lining up with TRBD2. The germline V gene has CDR1 MGHRA and CDR2 YSYEKL. The CDR3 sequence is 15 residues long. After removal of 1 base from V and 3 bases from J, the junction contained 3 bases not matched to a gene. The CDR3, as DNA: TGCGCCAGCAGCCAAGTGTCTAGCGGGGGCTACGAGCAGTACTTC. It is translated as CASSQVSSGGYEQYF.

The CDR3: CASSFGSNYGYTF. DNA for the CDR3: TGTGCCAGCAGCTTCGGAAGTAACTATGGCTACACCTTC. The chain employs TRBV7-9 and TRBJ1-2; D not resolved. The V gene's germline CDR1 is SEHNR and CDR2 FQNEAQ (reference sequence). V lost 3 bases to trimming and J lost 1 base, with 6 bases between them. This CDR3 has 13 residues.

The V call is TRBV20-1, the J call TRBJ1-1; TRBD1 matches 7 bases. The CDR3 is 11 amino acids. Germline loops: CDR1 DFQATT, CDR2 SNEGSKA (reference sequence). For the CDR3, the DNA is TGCAGCACAGGGGTGAACACTGAAGCTTTCTTT. It yields the protein CSTGVNTEAFF.

The chain links TRBV18 to TRBJ1-3; possibly TRBD1 for D (5 bases). Germline V CDR1 and CDR2: KGHSH, LQKENI. The V gene lost 2 bases and the J gene lost 2 bases, with 7 bases spanning the gap. The CDR3 runs to 14 residues. CDR3 in DNA: TGTGCCAGCTCACCAGCGGGACCTGGAAACACCATATATTTT. Its translation: CASSPAGPGNTIYF.

The chain has TRBV19 and TRBJ1-1; 7 bases fit TRBD1. The CDR3 contains 16 residues. Germline CDR1 LNHDA, CDR2 SQIVND (reference sequence). The junction had 10 bases not matched to a gene; V was cut back by 6 bases and J by 0 bases. Written as DNA, the CDR3 is TGTGCCAGTAGCGGACCGGACAGGACGATGAACACTGAAGCTTTCTTT. Translation: CASSGPDRTMNTEAFF.

The chain carries TRBV4-3 and TRBJ1-5, with unresolved D. The germline CDR1 and CDR2 sequences are LGHNA and YSLEER. Trimming cost V 3 bases and J 5 bases, with 8 bases left between them. The CDR3 is made up of 13 amino acids. CDR3 sequence: CASSHEPDQPQHF. CDR3 nucleotide sequence: TGCGCCAGCAGCCACGAACCTGATCAGCCCCAGCATTTT.

The chain joins TRBV2 to TRBJ1-3, with D maybe TRBD1 (6 bases). The germline V gene has CDR1 SNHLY and CDR2 FYNNEI. Trimming took 6 bases from V and 0 from J, leaving 12 bases between them. The CDR3 covers 15 residues. CDR3 amino acids: CASREQGHSGNTIYF. For the CDR3, the DNA is TGTGCCAGCAGAGAACAGGGCCACTCTGGAAACACCATATATTTT.

In nucleotides, the CDR3 is TGTGCCAGCAGTGAAGCGCACCAGTTCTCCTATGGCTACACCTTC. Protein: CASSEAHQFSYGYTF. The chain joins TRBV6-1 to TRBJ1-2; D is ambiguous. Germline CDR1 and CDR2: MNHNS and SASEGT. This CDR3 comprises 15 residues. Trimming shortened V by 0 bases and J by 4 bases, and 12 bases separated the two germline ends.

This clone was observed a single time. The chain combines TRBV4-3 with TRBJ2-7; D ambiguous. Trimming cost V 0 bases and J 1 base, with 16 bases left between them. Germline-derived CDR1 and CDR2 are LGHNA and YSLEER. The length of the CDR3 is 17 residues. The CDR3 sequence: CASSQDLTGLGSYEQYF. Here the CDR3 DNA reads TGCGCCAGCAGCCAAGATCTGACGGGTTTGGGGTCCTACGAGCAGTACTTC.

The gene calls are TRBV19 and TRBJ1-6; D is undetermined. Germline CDR1 LNHDA, CDR2 SQIVND (reference sequence). The germline V and J ends were trimmed by 8 bases and 14 bases, with 13 bases remaining between them. CDR3 length: 11 residues. As DNA, the CDR3 is TGTGCCAGTTATGGGTTTAGCACCCTCCACTTT. The encoded protein is CASYGFSTLHF.

The rearrangement links TRBV18 to TRBJ1-4; D gene ambiguous. Trimming stripped 3 bases from V and 9 bases from J, with 14 bases between. The CDR3 is made up of 14 amino acids. Germline assignment: CDR1 KGHSH and CDR2 LQKENI. Here the CDR3 reads CASSPRERIQKLFF. In DNA form, the CDR3 reads TGTGCCAGCTCACCCCGGGAAAGGATCCAAAAACTGTTTTTT.